One sample yielded the 17 T cell receptor beta chains listed below, sequenced in a study of identifying expanded T cells in peripheral blood. Libraries were prepared by immunoSEQ multiplex PCR; TCRdb keeps only in-frame clonotypes and omits some of them. The sample records tens of thousands of clones, around 83% being singletons. The sequenced sample consisted of blood. The source is a person aged 18 to 70 in good health.

The chain is built from TRBV28 and TRBJ2-3; D possibly corresponds to TRBD1 (6 bases). The CDR3 totals 15 residues. The V gene's germline CDR1 is MDHEN and CDR2 SYDVKM. The V and J ends lost 5 bases and 0 bases respectively, with 12 bases between them. The CDR3 region is CASSPQDSSTDTQYF. The CDR3 DNA sequence: TGTGCCAGCAGTCCCCAGGACAGCAGCACAGATACGCAGTATTTT.

This sequence joins TRBV30 and TRBJ2-1, with TRBD2 matching over 8 bases. From germline, CDR1 is GTSNPN and CDR2 SVGIG (reference sequence). The CDR3 has 15 amino acids. Unmatched junction bases numbered 10, after V lost 5 bases and J lost 4 bases. CDR3 in DNA: TGTGCCTGGTCCGAAGGGACTAGTGATTACAATGAGCAGTTCTTC. Its translation is CAWSEGTSDYNEQFF.

The rearrangement joins TRBV7-2 to TRBJ2-2; D gene uncertain. The CDR3 is 13 amino acids. V lost 5 bases and J lost 6, with 10 bases in between. Germline CDR1 and CDR2: SGHTA and FQGNSA. The CDR3 DNA reads TGTGCCAGCAGCGCCACACTCTCCGGGGAGCTGTTTTTT. This gives the protein CASSATLSGELFF. Based on the CDR3 plus reference TRBV7-2 and TRBJ2-2, the full variable domain is GAGVSQSPSNKVTEKGKDVELRCDPISGHTALYWYRQSLGQGLEFLIYFQGNSAPDKSGLPSDRFSAERTGGSVSTLTIQRTQQEDSAVYLCASSATLSGELFFGEGSRLTVL.

V usage is TRBV7-9 and J usage is TRBJ2-3; no clear D. There are 16 residues in the CDR3. Germline lookup yields CDR1 SEHNR and CDR2 FQNEAQ (reference sequence). The V end lost 5 bases, the J end lost 2 bases, and 17 bases lay between the germline ends. CDR3 nucleotide sequence: TGTGCCAGCAGCCCCCCGTTGCGCAAACTCACAGATACGCAGTATTTT. This sequence encodes CASSPPLRKLTDTQYF.

This clone was counted between two and nine times. V and J are TRBV9 and TRBJ1-1, with a weak D call TRBD1 (5 bases). The CDR3 runs 14 residues. Trimming took off 4 bases at V and 5 bases at J, with 15 bases between the two ends. The germline V gene encodes CDR1 SGDLS and CDR2 YYNGEE. CDR3 in DNA: TGTGCCAGCAGCTTATCCCAGGGTACGACTGAAGCTTTCTTT. This sequence encodes CASSLSQGTTEAFF.

The J gene is TRBJ1-2, the V gene TRBV19; no definite D call. Germline V gene sequence: CDR1 LNHDA, CDR2 SQIVND (reference sequence). This CDR3 is 13 amino acids long. V lost 1 base and J lost 6, with 9 bases in between. The CDR3 region is CASSIGQIHGYTF. The CDR3 DNA sequence: TGTGCCAGTAGTATAGGGCAGATCCATGGCTACACCTTC.

The CDR3 sequence is CASSLEGRAGGYTF. The DNA of the CDR3 is TGTGCCAGCAGCTTAGAGGGCAGGGCGGGTGGCTACACCTTC. The chain is built from TRBV7-2 and TRBJ1-2; tentative D call: TRBD1 (5 bases). The germline CDR1 and CDR2 sequences are SGHTA and FQGNSA. Trimming shortened V by 1 base and J by 7 bases, and 13 bases separated the two germline ends. This CDR3 is built from 14 residues.

The chain couples TRBV6-6 to TRBJ2-1; 13 positions match TRBD2. J gave up 9 bases and V 6 bases, and 5 bases lay outside the gene matches. The CDR3 consists of 14 residues. Germline V gene data show CDR1 as MNHNY and CDR2 as SVGAGI (reference sequence). CDR3 in amino acids: CASRLAGGPTEQFF. CDR3 in DNA: TGTGCCAGCAGACTAGCGGGAGGGCCAACTGAGCAGTTCTTC.

The chain recombines TRBV5-5 with TRBJ2-1; possibly TRBD2 for D (6 bases). This CDR3 is built from 13 residues. Germline values: CDR1 SGHKS, CDR2 YYEKEE (reference sequence). The V gene lost 2 bases and the J gene lost 12 bases, with 15 bases spanning the gap. The CDR3 region is CASSFGELAGQFF. In DNA form, the CDR3 reads TGTGCCAGCAGCTTTGGGGAACTAGCAGGGCAGTTCTTC.

This clone turned up a few times. The chain has TRBV4-3 and TRBJ1-4; no definite D call. V lost 0 bases to trimming and J lost 2 bases, with 13 bases between them. Germline loops: CDR1 LGHNA, CDR2 YSLEER. CDR3 size: 17 residues. CDR3 sequence (DNA): TGCGCCAGCAGCCAAGATTGGTTTGCAGCCACTAATGAAAAACTGTTTTTT. Translating it yields CASSQDWFAATNEKLFF.

The chain combines TRBV4-3 with TRBJ2-5; tentative D call: TRBD1 (6 bases). V was trimmed by 3 bases and J by 5 bases, leaving 13 bases between them. CDR1 LGHNA and CDR2 YSLEER come from the germline V gene. The CDR3 runs 14 residues. The CDR3 region has the DNA TGCGCCAGCAGCCAGGGAACAGGGTACGAGACCCAGTACTTC. Residues: CASSQGTGYETQYF.

The V call is TRBV5-1, the J call TRBJ2-1, with TRBD2 matching 10 bases. After removal of 0 bases from V and 1 base from J, the junction contained 7 bases not matched to a gene. From germline, CDR1 is SGHRS and CDR2 YFSETQ. The CDR3 runs to 18 residues. This CDR3 is CASSLGSSGSWSYNEQFF. CDR3 DNA: TGCGCCAGCAGCTTGGGTTCTAGCGGGAGTTGGTCCTACAATGAGCAGTTCTTC.

The CDR3 here is CASSSLSGYEQYF. Here the CDR3 DNA reads TGTGCCAGCAGCTCGCTGTCCGGCTACGAGCAGTACTTC. The V call is TRBV11-2, the J call TRBJ2-7; D ambiguous. The V and J ends lost 4 bases and 3 bases respectively, with 10 bases between them. CDR3 size: 13 residues. Germline V lookup: CDR1 SGHAT, CDR2 FQNNGV.

The chain recombines TRBV4-1 with TRBJ2-2; D possibly uses TRBD1 or TRBD2 (6 bases each). There are 19 residues in the CDR3. CDR1 and CDR2 (germline): MGHRA, YSYEKL. V gave up 4 bases and J gave up 1 base, with 22 bases separating them. Here the CDR3 reads CASSPAKWGAERNTGELFF. The CDR3 bases are TGCGCCAGCAGCCCAGCAAAATGGGGGGCGGAGAGGAACACCGGGGAGCTGTTTTTT.

V gene TRBV5-4 combines with J gene TRBJ2-7; perhaps TRBD1 as D (6 bases). The CDR3 spans 14 residues. Per the germline V gene, CDR1 is SGHNT and CDR2 is YYREEE (reference sequence). V shed 0 bases and J shed 3 bases, with 10 bases lying between them. The CDR3 reads CASSLGGLDYEQYF. The CDR3 DNA reads as TGTGCCAGCAGCTTGGGGGGGCTCGACTACGAGCAGTACTTC.

V usage is TRBV28 and J usage is TRBJ1-2, with D perhaps matching TRBD1 (6 bases). This CDR3 has 15 amino acids. V was trimmed by 4 bases and J by 2 bases, leaving 14 bases between them. CDR1 MDHEN and CDR2 SYDVKM come from the germline V gene. The DNA for the CDR3 is TGTGCCAGCAGTTCCGGGACACAATTAAACTATGGCTACACCTTC. Translated: CASSSGTQLNYGYTF.

CDR3 amino acids: CASSGAGGGNEQYF. In DNA, the CDR3 is TGTGCCAGCAGCGGAGCGGGAGGCGGTAACGAGCAGTACTTC. This chain connects TRBV11-1 to TRBJ2-7; 9 nucleotides line up with TRBD2. V was pared by 5 bases and J by 5 bases, with 7 bases of the junction left unmatched. Germline V gene lookup returns CDR1 SGHAT and CDR2 FQDESV (reference sequence). This CDR3 has 14 residues.